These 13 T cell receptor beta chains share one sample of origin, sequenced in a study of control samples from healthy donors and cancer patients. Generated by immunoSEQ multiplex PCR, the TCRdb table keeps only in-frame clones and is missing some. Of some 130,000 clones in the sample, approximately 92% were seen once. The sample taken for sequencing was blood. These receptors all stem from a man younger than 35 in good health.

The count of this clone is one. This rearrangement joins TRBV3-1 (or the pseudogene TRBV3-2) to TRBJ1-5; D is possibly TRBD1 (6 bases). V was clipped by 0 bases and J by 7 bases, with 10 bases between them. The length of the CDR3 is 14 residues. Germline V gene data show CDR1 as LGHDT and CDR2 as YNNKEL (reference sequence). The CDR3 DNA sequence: TGTGCCAGCAGCCAAGAAGGGGGGTCCCAGCCCCAGCATTTT. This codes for CASSQEGGSQPQHF.

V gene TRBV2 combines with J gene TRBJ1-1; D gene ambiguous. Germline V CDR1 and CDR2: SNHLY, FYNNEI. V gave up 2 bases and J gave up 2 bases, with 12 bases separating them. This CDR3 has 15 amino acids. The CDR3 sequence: CASSEYGSSNTEAFF. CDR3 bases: TGTGCCAGCAGTGAATATGGCAGTAGTAACACTGAAGCTTTCTTT.

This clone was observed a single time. The chain's CDR3 is CASSRARGAATEAFF. The CDR3 DNA reads TGTGCCAGCAGTCGAGCTAGGGGGGCGGCCACTGAAGCTTTCTTT. This chain links TRBV6-5 with TRBJ1-1, with D maybe TRBD1 (6 bases). CDR1 is MNHEY and CDR2 is SVGAGI in the germline V gene. CDR3 size: 15 residues. Trimming pared 5 bases from V and 4 bases from J, leaving 17 bases between.

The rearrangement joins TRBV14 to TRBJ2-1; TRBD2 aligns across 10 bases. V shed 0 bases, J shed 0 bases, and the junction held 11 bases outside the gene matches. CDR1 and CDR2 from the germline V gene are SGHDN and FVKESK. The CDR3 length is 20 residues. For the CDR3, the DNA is TGTGCCAGCAGCCAAGATCATTCTAGCGGGAGAGCGAGCTCCTACAATGAGCAGTTCTTC. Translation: CASSQDHSSGRASSYNEQFF.

CDR3 region: CASTYLPTAGDNEQYV. CDR3 coding DNA: TGTGCCAGCACCTATTTACCAACAGCGGGAGATAACGAGCAGTACGTC. The chain uses TRBV5-4 and TRBJ2-7, with TRBD2 matching 8 bases. This CDR3 region has 16 residues. V was clipped by 6 bases and J by 5 bases; unmatched bases: 16. Germline values: CDR1 SGHNT, CDR2 YYREEE (reference sequence).

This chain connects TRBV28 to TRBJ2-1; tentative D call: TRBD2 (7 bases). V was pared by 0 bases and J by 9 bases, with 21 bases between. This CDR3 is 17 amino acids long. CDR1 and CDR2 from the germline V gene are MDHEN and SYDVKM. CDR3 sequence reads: CASSLWARGGESREQFF. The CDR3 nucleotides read TGTGCCAGCAGTTTATGGGCTAGGGGGGGCGAATCCCGTGAGCAGTTCTTC.

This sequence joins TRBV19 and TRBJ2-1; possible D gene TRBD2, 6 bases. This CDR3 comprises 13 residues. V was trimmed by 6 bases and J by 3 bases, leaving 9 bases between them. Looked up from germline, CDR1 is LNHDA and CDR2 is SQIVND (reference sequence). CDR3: CASSPGDYNEQFF. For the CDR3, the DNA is TGTGCCAGTAGCCCGGGGGACTACAATGAGCAGTTCTTC.

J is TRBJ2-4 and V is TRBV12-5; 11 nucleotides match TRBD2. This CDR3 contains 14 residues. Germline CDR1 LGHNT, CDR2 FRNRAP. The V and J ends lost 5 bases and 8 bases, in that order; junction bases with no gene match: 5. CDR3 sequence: CASGPGTSGDIQYF. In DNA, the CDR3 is TGTGCTAGTGGTCCGGGGACTAGCGGTGACATTCAGTACTTC. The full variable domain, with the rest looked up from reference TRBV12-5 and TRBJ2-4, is DARVTQTPRHKVTEMGQEVTMRCQPILGHNTVFWYRQTMMQGLELLAYFRNRAPLDDSGMPKDRFSAEMPDATLATLKIQPSEPRDSAVYFCASGPGTSGDIQYFGAGTRLSVL.

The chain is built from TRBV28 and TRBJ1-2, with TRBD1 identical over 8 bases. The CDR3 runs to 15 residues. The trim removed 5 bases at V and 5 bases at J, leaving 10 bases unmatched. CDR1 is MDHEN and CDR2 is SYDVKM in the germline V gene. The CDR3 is CASSNGQGDLYGYTF. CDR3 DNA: TGTGCCAGCAGTAACGGACAGGGAGATTTATATGGCTACACCTTC.

The CDR3 protein is CASSLEGQGWFEQYF. As DNA, the CDR3 is TGCGCCAGCAGCTTGGAGGGGCAGGGATGGTTCGAGCAGTACTTC. The chain employs TRBV5-1 and TRBJ2-7; a possible D gene is TRBD1 (5 bases). Germline loops: CDR1 SGHRS, CDR2 YFSETQ. The CDR3 spans 15 residues. Trimming removed 0 bases from V and 6 bases from J, with 16 bases in between. The full variable domain, with the rest looked up from reference TRBV5-1 and TRBJ2-7, is KAGVTQTPRYLIKTRGQQVTLSCSPISGHRSVSWYQQTPGQGLQFLFEYFSETQRNKGNFPGRFSGRQFSNSRSEMNVSTLELGDSALYLCASSLEGQGWFEQYFGPGTRLTVT.

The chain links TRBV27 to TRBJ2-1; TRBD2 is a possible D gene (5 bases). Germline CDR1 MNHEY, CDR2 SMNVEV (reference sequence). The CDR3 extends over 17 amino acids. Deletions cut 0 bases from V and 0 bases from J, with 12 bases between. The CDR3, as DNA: TGTGCCAGCAGTTTATCCCTAGCTGTCAGCTCCTACAATGAGCAGTTCTTC. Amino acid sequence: CASSLSLAVSSYNEQFF.

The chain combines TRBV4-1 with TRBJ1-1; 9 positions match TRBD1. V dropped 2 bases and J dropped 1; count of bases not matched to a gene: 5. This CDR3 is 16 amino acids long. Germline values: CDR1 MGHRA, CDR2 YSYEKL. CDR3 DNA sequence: TGCGCCAGCAGCCAACTCCCGGGACAGGGGAACACTGAAGCTTTCTTT. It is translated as CASSQLPGQGNTEAFF.

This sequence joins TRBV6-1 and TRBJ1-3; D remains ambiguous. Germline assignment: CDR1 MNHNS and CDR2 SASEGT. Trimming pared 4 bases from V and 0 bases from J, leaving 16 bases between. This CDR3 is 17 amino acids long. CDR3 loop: CASSGATPALSGNTIYF. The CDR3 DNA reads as TGTGCCAGCAGTGGAGCTACACCAGCCCTCTCTGGAAACACCATATATTTT.